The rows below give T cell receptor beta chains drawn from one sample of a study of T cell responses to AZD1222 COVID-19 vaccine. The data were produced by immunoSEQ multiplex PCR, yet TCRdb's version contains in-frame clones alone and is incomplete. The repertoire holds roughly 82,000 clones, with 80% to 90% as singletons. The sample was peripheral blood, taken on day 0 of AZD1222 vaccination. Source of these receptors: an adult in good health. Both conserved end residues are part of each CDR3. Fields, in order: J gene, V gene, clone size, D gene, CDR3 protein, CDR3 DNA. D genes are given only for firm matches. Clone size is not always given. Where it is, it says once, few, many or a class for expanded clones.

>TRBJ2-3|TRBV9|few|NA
CASSVGAQGSDTQYF
TGTGCCAGCAGCGTAGGGGCACAGGGTTCAGATACGCAGTATTTT
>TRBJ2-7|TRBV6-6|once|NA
CASSYYGVYEQYF
TGTGCCAGCAGTTACTATGGGGTATACGAGCAGTACTTC
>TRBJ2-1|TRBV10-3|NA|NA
CAIGHYSDEQFF
TGTGCCATAGGACACTATAGCGATGAGCAGTTCTTC
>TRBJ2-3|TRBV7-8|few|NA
CASSRTDTQYF
TGTGCCAGCAGCCGCACAGATACGCAGTATTTT
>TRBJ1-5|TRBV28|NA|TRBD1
CASLPGTGRQPQHF
TGTGCCAGCCTTCCCGGGACAGGGCGTCAGCCCCAGCATTTT
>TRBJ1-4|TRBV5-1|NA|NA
CASSLGTGFNEKLFF
TGCGCCAGCAGCTTGGGAACAGGGTTCAATGAAAAACTGTTTTTT
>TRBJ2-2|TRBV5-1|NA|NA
CASSDQGGGTGELFF
TGCGCCAGCAGCGACCAAGGGGGGGGCACCGGGGAGCTGTTTTTT
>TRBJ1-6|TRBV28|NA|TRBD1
CASNPGTAYNSPLHF
TGTGCCAGCAACCCGGGGACAGCCTATAATTCACCCCTCCACTTT
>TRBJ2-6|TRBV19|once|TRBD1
CASSSQGDGANVLTF
TGTGCCAGTAGTAGCCAGGGGGATGGGGCCAACGTCCTGACTTTC
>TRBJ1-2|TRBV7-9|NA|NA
CASSPLTDNYGYTF
TGTGCCAGCAGCCCCCTGACAGACAACTATGGCTACACCTTC
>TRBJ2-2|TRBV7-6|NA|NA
CASTLRANRNTGELFF
TGTGCCAGCACCCTCCGGGCCAATCGAAACACCGGGGAGCTGTTTTTT
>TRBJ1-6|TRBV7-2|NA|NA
CASSPNREKNSYNSPLHF
TGTGCCAGCAGCCCAAACAGGGAAAAGAACTCCTATAATTCACCCCTCCACTTT
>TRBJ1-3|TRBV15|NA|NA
CATSTGTFGNTIYF
TGTGCCACCTCAACGGGGACGTTCGGAAACACCATATATTTT
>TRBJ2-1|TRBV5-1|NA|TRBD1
CASYKGQFPDEQFF
TGCGCCAGTTACAAGGGACAGTTCCCCGACGAGCAGTTCTTC
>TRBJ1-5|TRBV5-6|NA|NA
CASSVVRGISNQPQHF
TGTGCCAGCAGCGTCGTTCGAGGGATTAGCAATCAGCCCCAGCATTTT
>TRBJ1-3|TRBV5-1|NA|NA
CASAYTSSSGNTIYF
TGCGCCAGCGCGTACACCTCGAGCTCTGGAAACACCATATATTTT
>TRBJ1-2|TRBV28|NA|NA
CASSSLTPRRDYGYTF
TGTGCCAGCAGTTCCCTTACCCCCCGGAGAGACTATGGCTACACCTTC
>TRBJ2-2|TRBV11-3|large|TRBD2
CARGGRRGGDTGELFF
TGTGCCCGCGGGGGGCGGCGGGGGGGCGACACCGGGGAGCTGTTTTTT
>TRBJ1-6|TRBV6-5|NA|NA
CASSYGVFSPLHF
TGTGCCAGCAGTTACGGGGTTTTTTCACCCCTCCACTTT
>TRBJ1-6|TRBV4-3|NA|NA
CASSQDLTGPGRTLHF
TGCGCCAGCAGCCAGGACCTAACAGGCCCTGGGCGAACCCTCCACTTT
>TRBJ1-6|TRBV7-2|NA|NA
CASSGLFNSPLHF
TGTGCCAGCAGCGGCCTATTCAATTCACCCCTCCACTTT
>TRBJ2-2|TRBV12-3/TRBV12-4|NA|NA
CASSQRLAGELFF
TGTGCCAGCAGCCAGCGACTGGCCGGGGAGCTGTTTTTT
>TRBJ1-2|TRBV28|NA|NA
CASSLWALPPDGQGSYTF
TGTGCCAGCAGTTTGTGGGCCCTGCCGCCGGACGGTCAGGGGAGCTACACCTTC
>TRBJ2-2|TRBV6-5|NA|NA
CASSYRTLKSGELFF
TGTGCCAGCAGCTACCGCACCCTCAAATCTGGGGAGCTGTTTTTT
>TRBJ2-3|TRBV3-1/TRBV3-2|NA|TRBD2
CASSFTGLAGDTQYF
TGTGCCAGCAGCTTCACGGGACTAGCGGGAGATACGCAGTATTTT
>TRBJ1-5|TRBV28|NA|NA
CASTGRGQPQHF
TGTGCCAGCACGGGAAGGGGTCAGCCCCAGCATTTT
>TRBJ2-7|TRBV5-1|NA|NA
CASSLLLEVGEQYF
TGCGCCAGCAGCTTGTTGCTAGAAGTGGGCGAGCAGTACTTC
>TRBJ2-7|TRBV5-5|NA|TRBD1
CASSVFPGQGAVYF
TGTGCCAGCAGCGTATTCCCGGGACAGGGGGCAGTGTACTTC
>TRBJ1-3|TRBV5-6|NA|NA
CASSSTSAGNTIYF
TGTGCCAGCAGTTCTACCTCAGCCGGAAACACCATATATTTT
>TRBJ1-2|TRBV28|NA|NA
CATRNYGYTF
TGTGCCACCCGGAACTATGGCTACACCTTC
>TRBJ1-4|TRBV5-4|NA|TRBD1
CASSDSRGTNEKLFF
TGTGCCAGCAGCGACTCCAGGGGGACTAATGAAAAACTGTTTTTT
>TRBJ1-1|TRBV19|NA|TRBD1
CASSTDRVATEAFF
TGTGCCAGTAGTACGGACAGGGTGGCCACTGAAGCTTTCTTT
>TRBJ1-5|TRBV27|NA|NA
CASSQTYDSNQPQHF
TGTGCCAGCAGTCAAACTTACGATAGCAATCAGCCCCAGCATTTT
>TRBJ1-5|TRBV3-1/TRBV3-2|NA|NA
CASSPLRDINQPQHF
TGTGCCAGCAGCCCCCTCCGGGACATCAATCAGCCCCAGCATTTT
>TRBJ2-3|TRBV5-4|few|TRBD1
CASSTDRDHTDTQYF
TGTGCCAGCAGCACGGACAGGGACCACACAGATACGCAGTATTTT
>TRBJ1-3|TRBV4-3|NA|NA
CASSQEAGPGTGNTIYF
TGCGCCAGCAGCCAAGAAGCGGGACCAGGCACTGGAAACACCATATATTTT
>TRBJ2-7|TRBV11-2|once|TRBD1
CASSLGTGTTYEQYF
TGTGCCAGCAGCTTAGGGACAGGGACAACCTACGAGCAGTACTTC
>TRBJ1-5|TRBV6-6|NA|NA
CASRRGDGDQPQHF
TGTGCCAGCCGACGGGGAGATGGGGATCAGCCCCAGCATTTT
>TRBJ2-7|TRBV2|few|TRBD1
CASIRATGYEQYF
TGTGCCAGCATCCGCGCGACAGGGTACGAGCAGTACTTC
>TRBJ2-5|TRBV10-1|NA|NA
CARARGGETQYF
TGCGCCAGGGCCCGGGGTGGAGAGACCCAGTACTTC
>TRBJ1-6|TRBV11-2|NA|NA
CASSLGLGSPLHF
TGTGCCAGCAGCTTAGGGCTCGGGTCACCCCTCCACTTT